Each of the 20 T cell receptor beta chains below was sequenced from the same sample in a study of CD4 T cells in relation to SARS-CoV-2 and coronaviruses. Only in-frame clones appear in the TCRdb table, and some are missing; sequencing was by immunoSEQ multiplex PCR. The profile shows more than 15,000 clones, 82% of them singletons. Unexposed donor CD4+ T cells date from about 2011-2018, before the COVID-19 pandemic. After about 10 days of culture, CD4+ T cells were isolated. No antigen is known for these receptors. Input material: CD4+ T cells from PBMCs, cultured in vitro. The receptors derive from a human donor in good health.

The chain has TRBV4-2 and TRBJ2-3; TRBD2 agrees at 13 bases. Germline-derived CDR1 and CDR2 are LGHNA and YNFKEQ. This CDR3 region has 16 residues. V lost 0 bases to trimming and J lost 5 bases; unmatched junction nucleotides: 2. The CDR3 nucleotides are TGTGCCAGCAGCCAAGAACTAGCGGGAGGGGGAGATACGCAGTATTTT. Its protein is CASSQELAGGGDTQYF.

V and J are TRBV5-1 and TRBJ1-4; 7 bases match TRBD1. V lost 4 bases to trimming and J lost 0 bases; unmatched junction nucleotides: 3. The CDR3 totals 15 residues. Germline CDR1 is SGHRS and CDR2 is YFSETQ. The CDR3 DNA follows: TGCGCCAGCAGCCCGGACAGGACAACTAATGAAAAACTGTTTTTT. This translates into CASSPDRTTNEKLFF. The whole variable domain, remainder taken from reference TRBV5-1 and TRBJ1-4, is KAGVTQTPRYLIKTRGQQVTLSCSPISGHRSVSWYQQTPGQGLQFLFEYFSETQRNKGNFPGRFSGRQFSNSRSEMNVSTLELGDSALYLCASSPDRTTNEKLFFGSGTQLSVL.

This clone was observed a handful of times. This CDR3 is CASSLAPGGAHQPQHF. The CDR3 DNA sequence: TGTGCCAGCAGCTTGGCACCGGGGGGGGCCCATCAGCCCCAGCATTTT. This rearrangement joins TRBV7-6 to TRBJ1-5, with D possibly TRBD1 on 6 matching bases. The CDR3 contains 16 residues. The V and J ends lost 3 bases and 5 bases respectively, with 17 bases between them. The germline V gene has CDR1 SGHVS and CDR2 FNYEAQ.

The chain couples TRBV1 to TRBJ1-2; the table assigns TRBD1, which was not confirmed against the DNA. TRBV1 corresponds to a pseudogene. The CDR3 contains 15 residues. The DNA of the CDR3 is TGCACCAGCACGACAACTCGACAGGGGGCTTATGGCTACACCTTC. Residues: CTSTTTRQGAYGYTF.

V gene TRBV5-1 combines with J gene TRBJ2-3; D is unresolved. Trimming left V 0 bases short and J 2 bases short, with 7 bases between. Germline CDR1 SGHRS, CDR2 YFSETQ. The CDR3 extends over 14 amino acids. Written as DNA, the CDR3 is TGCGCCAGCAGCTTGGACTCTATCACAGATACGCAGTATTTT. This gives the protein CASSLDSITDTQYF.

This chain links TRBV6-1 with TRBJ1-4; D ambiguous. CDR3 length equals 14 residues. CDR1 MNHNS and CDR2 SASEGT come from the germline V gene. Trimming removed 0 bases from V and 7 bases from J, with 9 bases in between. For the CDR3, the DNA is TGTGCCAGCAGTGAAGCGTTAAGGGTTGAAAAACTGTTTTTT. Its protein product is CASSEALRVEKLFF.

The CDR3 coding sequence is TGTGCCAGCAGTGGCCGGTGGCCGATGAACACTGAAGCTTTCTTT. This translates into CASSGRWPMNTEAFF. This sequence joins TRBV28 and TRBJ1-1; D not resolved. The CDR3 is made up of 15 amino acids. V dropped 5 bases and J dropped 0 bases, with 13 bases sitting between them. Per the germline V gene, CDR1 is MDHEN and CDR2 is SYDVKM.

This chain joins TRBV5-1 and TRBJ2-7; TRBD2 agrees at 13 bases. Germline V gene data show CDR1 as SGHRS and CDR2 as YFSETQ. Losses at the gene ends were 8 bases for V and 7 bases for J; bases not matched to a gene: 6. This CDR3 has 13 amino acids. The CDR3 DNA follows: TGCGCCAGGTTGACTAGCGGGAGGATGGAGCAGTACTTC. Amino acid sequence: CARLTSGRMEQYF.

This chain joins TRBV6-5 and TRBJ2-7; possible D gene TRBD1, 6 bases. V lost 9 bases and J 1 base, leaving 13 bases between the germline ends. Germline V gives CDR1 MNHEY, CDR2 SVGAGI. The CDR3 contains 13 residues. For the CDR3, the DNA is TGTGCCAGTCACGCAGGGGTATCCTACGAGCAGTACTTC. It encodes CASHAGVSYEQYF.

The chain employs TRBV7-2 and TRBJ2-7; either TRBD1 or TRBD2 may fit D (5 bases each). Germline loops: CDR1 SGHTA, CDR2 FQGNSA. The CDR3 loop spans 14 amino acids. Trimming removed 7 bases from V and 0 bases from J, with 13 bases in between. The DNA for the CDR3 is TGTGCCAGCATCCGGGACGCAGCCTCCTACGAGCAGTACTTC. It codes for CASIRDAASYEQYF.

This chain joins TRBV11-3 and TRBJ2-7, with 8 bases lining up with TRBD1. J was trimmed by 7 bases and V by 5 bases; bases with no gene match: 10. CDR3 size: 14 residues. Germline V gene sequence: CDR1 SGHNT, CDR2 YENEEA. CDR3 amino acids: CASSGRTGSGEQYF. The DNA of the CDR3 is TGTGCCAGCAGCGGGAGGACAGGGTCGGGAGAGCAGTACTTC.

The V gene is TRBV7-3, the J gene TRBJ2-1, with 8 bases that match TRBD2. Germline V gene data show CDR1 as SGHTA and CDR2 as FQGTGA. V gave up 1 base and J gave up 7 bases; unmatched junction bases: 6. This CDR3 comprises 15 residues. The CDR3 nucleotides are TGTGCCAGCAGCTTAAACCCCCTAGCGGGTAATGAGCAGTTCTTC. This sequence encodes CASSLNPLAGNEQFF. The full variable domain, in which reference TRBV7-3 and TRBJ2-1 provide the parts outside the CDR3, is GAGVSQTPSNKVTEKGKYVELRCDPISGHTALYWYRQSLGQGPEFLIYFQGTGAADDSGLPNDRFFAVRPEGSVSTLKIQRTERGDSAVYLCASSLNPLAGNEQFFGPGTRLTVL.

The V and J genes are TRBV7-2 and TRBJ2-3; 10 bases agree with TRBD2. From germline, CDR1 is SGHTA and CDR2 FQGNSA. The CDR3 covers 16 residues. Germline trimming cut 4 bases from V and 14 bases from J; bases unmatched to any gene: 18. CDR3 loop: CASSSSVGAGGPSRYF. The CDR3, as DNA: TGTGCCAGCAGCTCATCGGTCGGAGCGGGGGGGCCCTCTCGGTATTTT.

The CDR3 region has the DNA TGTGCCAGCTCTGTAAGGGGGGGCATTCAGTACTTC. It translates to CASSVRGGIQYF. J is TRBJ2-4 and V is TRBV21-1; TRBD2, the table's D call, was not compared with the DNA. TRBV21-1 is deemed a pseudogene. The CDR3 totals 12 residues.

This rearrangement joins TRBV19 to TRBJ1-3; D unresolved. The CDR3 covers 16 residues. V was clipped by 8 bases and J by 0 bases, with 17 bases between them. CDR1 and CDR2 (germline): LNHDA, SQIVND (reference sequence). The CDR3 DNA is TGTGCCAGTGGGGTAGCCGGACGACTCTCTGGAAACACCATATATTTT. Its translation: CASGVAGRLSGNTIYF.

The V gene is TRBV7-2, the J gene TRBJ1-5; D perhaps matches TRBD1 (6 bases). The V gene's germline CDR1 is SGHTA and CDR2 FQGNSA. The CDR3 is 14 amino acids. V lost 3 bases and J lost 6, with 12 bases in between. The CDR3 loop reads CASSLAGEAQPQHF. The CDR3 region has the DNA TGTGCCAGCAGCTTGGCAGGGGAGGCTCAGCCCCAGCATTTT.

The genes are TRBV3-1 (or the pseudogene TRBV3-2) and TRBJ2-7; D ambiguous. The CDR3 is 15 amino acids. The V gene's germline CDR1 is LGHDT and CDR2 YNNKEL (reference sequence). Trimming took 3 bases from V and 2 from J, leaving 14 bases between them. CDR3: CASSHLSGEAYEQYF. The CDR3 coding sequence is TGTGCCAGCAGCCACCTTAGTGGAGAGGCCTACGAGCAGTACTTC.

This clone showed up just a few times. The chain links TRBV19 to TRBJ2-1, with 8 nucleotides matching TRBD1. The trim removed 4 bases at V and 3 bases at J, leaving 8 bases unmatched. Germline lookup yields CDR1 LNHDA and CDR2 SQIVND (reference sequence). The CDR3 has 16 amino acids. The DNA of the CDR3 is TGTGCCAGTAGTAGGTCTGGCACAGGGGGCTACAATGAGCAGTTCTTC. This translates into CASSRSGTGGYNEQFF.

The chain is built from TRBV7-9 and TRBJ2-5; no definite D call. V was clipped by 3 bases and J by 5 bases, with 10 bases between them. Germline V gene sequence: CDR1 SEHNR, CDR2 FQNEAQ (reference sequence). The CDR3 length is 13 residues. Here the CDR3 DNA reads TGTGCCAGCAGCTTCCATGGATCGGAGACCCAGTACTTC. The encoded protein is CASSFHGSETQYF.

The V call is TRBV2, the J call TRBJ2-3; 14 nucleotides agree with TRBD2. From germline, CDR1 is SNHLY and CDR2 FYNNEI. The CDR3 totals 17 residues. The trim removed 6 bases at V and 4 bases at J, leaving 9 bases unmatched. The DNA of the CDR3 is TGTGCCAGCAGAAGACTAGCGGGGGGGTGGAGCGCAGATACGCAGTATTTT. Its protein product is CASRRLAGGWSADTQYF.